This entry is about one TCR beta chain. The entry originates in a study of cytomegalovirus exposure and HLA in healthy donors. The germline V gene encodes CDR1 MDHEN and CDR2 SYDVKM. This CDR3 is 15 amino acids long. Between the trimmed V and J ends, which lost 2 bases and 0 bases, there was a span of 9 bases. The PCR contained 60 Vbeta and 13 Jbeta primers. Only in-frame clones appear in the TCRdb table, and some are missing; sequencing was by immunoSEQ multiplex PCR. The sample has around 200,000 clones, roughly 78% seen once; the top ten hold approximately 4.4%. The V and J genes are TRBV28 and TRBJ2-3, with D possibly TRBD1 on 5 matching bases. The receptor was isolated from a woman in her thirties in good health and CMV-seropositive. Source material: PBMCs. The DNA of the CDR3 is TGTGCCAGCAGTTTACAGGGCCCCAGCACAGATACGCAGTATTTT. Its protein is CASSLQGPSTDTQYF.